The 2 T cell receptor beta chains below were found in one sample sequenced in a study of CD8 T cells in ankylosing spondylitis. A single record per CDR3 protein comes from TCRdb applying MiXCR to the 5' RACE reads. The repertoire holds under 300,000 distinct CDR3 sequences, with roughly a tenth as singletons. Sequencing was done on a sample of blood, either unsorted or a sorted T cell fraction (not recorded which). These receptors came from a male donor with ankylosing spondylitis or in good health (not recorded which).

This clonotype occurred many times. V is TRBV5-5 and J is TRBJ2-4, with 7 bases fitting TRBD1. Germline trimming cut 3 bases from V and 6 bases from J; bases unmatched to any gene: 12. The length of the CDR3 is 16 residues. Germline V CDR1 and CDR2: SGHKS, YYEKEE (reference sequence). In DNA form, the CDR3 reads TGTGCCAGCAGCTCCTCGTTGTGGGACAGTTTAAACATTCAGTACTTC. Its protein product is CASSSSLWDSLNIQYF.

CDR3 in amino acids: CASSGYRERNGYTF. CDR3 in DNA: TGTGCCAGCAGTGGTTACAGGGAAAGGAACGGCTACACCTTC. V is TRBV6-1 and J is TRBJ1-2, with D possibly matching TRBD1 (6 bases). The CDR3 sequence is 14 residues long. The ends were cut back, 4 bases at V and 8 bases at J, with 17 bases in the middle. In germline, CDR1 is MNHNS, CDR2 SASEGT.